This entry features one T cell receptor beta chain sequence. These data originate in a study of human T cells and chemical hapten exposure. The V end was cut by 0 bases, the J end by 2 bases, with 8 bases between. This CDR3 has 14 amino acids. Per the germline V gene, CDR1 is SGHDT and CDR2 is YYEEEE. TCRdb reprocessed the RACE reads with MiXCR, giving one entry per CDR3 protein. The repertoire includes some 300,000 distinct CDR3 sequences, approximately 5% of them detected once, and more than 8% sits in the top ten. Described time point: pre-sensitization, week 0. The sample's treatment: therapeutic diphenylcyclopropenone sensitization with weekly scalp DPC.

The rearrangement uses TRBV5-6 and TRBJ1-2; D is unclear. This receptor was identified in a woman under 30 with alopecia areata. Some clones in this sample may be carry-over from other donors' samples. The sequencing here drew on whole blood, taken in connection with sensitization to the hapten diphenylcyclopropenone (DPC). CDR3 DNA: TGTGCCAGCAGCTTGGCGCCAGAAAACTATGGCTACACCTTC. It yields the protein CASSLAPENYGYTF.